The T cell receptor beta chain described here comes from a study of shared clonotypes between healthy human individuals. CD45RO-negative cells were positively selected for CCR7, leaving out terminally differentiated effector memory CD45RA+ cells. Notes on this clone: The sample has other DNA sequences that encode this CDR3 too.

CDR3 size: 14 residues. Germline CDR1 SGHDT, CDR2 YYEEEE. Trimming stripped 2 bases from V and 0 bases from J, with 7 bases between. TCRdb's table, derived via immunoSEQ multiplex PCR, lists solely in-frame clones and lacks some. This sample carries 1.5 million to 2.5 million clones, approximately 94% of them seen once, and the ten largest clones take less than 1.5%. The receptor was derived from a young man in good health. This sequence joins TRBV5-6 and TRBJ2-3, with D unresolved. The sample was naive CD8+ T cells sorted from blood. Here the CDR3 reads CASSLGSSTDTQYF. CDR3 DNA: TGTGCCAGCAGCTTAGGCAGTAGCACAGATACGCAGTATTTT.